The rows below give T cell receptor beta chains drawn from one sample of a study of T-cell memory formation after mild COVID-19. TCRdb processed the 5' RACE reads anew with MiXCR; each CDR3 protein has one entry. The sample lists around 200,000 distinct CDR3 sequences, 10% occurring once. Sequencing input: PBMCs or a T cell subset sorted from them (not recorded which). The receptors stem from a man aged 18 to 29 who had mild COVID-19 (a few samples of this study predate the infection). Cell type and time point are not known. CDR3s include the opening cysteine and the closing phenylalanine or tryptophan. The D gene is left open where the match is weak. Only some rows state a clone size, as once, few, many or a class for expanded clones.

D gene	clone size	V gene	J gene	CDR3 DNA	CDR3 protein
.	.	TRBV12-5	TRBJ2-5	TGTGCTAGTGGTTTGAGGGAAGAGACCCAGTACTTC	CASGLREETQYF
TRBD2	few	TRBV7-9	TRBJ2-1	TGTGCCAGCCGGGTCGGGGGGGCGTCCTACAATGAGCAGTTCTTC	CASRVGGASYNEQFF
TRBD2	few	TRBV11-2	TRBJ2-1	TGTGCCAGCAGCCGACGGGAGGGGCCTTACAATGAGCAGTTCTTC	CASSRREGPYNEQFF
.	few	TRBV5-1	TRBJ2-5	TGCGCCAGCGGTCAGGGGATAAGCCAAGAGACCCAGTACTTC	CASGQGISQETQYF
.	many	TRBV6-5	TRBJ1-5	TGTGCCAGCAGTTACTCGGGGAGCAATCAGCCCCAGCATTTT	CASSYSGSNQPQHF
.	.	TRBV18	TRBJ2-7	TGTGCCAGCTCACCGGAGGGCCACGAGCAGTACTTC	CASSPEGHEQYF
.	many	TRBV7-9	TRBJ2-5	TGTGCCAGCAGCTATTGGGCCGTGCAAGAGACCCAGTACTTC	CASSYWAVQETQYF
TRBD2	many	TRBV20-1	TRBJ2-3	TGCAGTGCTCCCTGGGCGGGGGGGCCGGCAGATACGCAGTATTTT	CSAPWAGGPADTQYF
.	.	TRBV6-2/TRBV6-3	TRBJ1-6	TGTGCCAGCAGTTATGGAGGAGGCCTCCGAAGCTCCTATAATTCACCCCTCCACTTT	CASSYGGGLRSSYNSPLHF
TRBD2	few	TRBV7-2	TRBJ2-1	TGTGCCAGCAGCTTAACTAGCGGGGATAGGCAGTTCTTC	CASSLTSGDRQFF
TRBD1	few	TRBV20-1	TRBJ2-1	TGCAGTGCTAGCCCGGACAGGCCCAATGAGCAGTTCTTC	CSASPDRPNEQFF
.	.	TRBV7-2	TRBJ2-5	TGTGCCAGCGGGTTGCAAGAGACCCAGTACTTC	CASGLQETQYF
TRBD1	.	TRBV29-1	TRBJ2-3	TGCAGCGTCTCAGGGGGCTGGAGCACAGATACGCAGTATTTT	CSVSGGWSTDTQYF
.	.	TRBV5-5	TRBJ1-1	TGTGCCAGCAGCTTGATGCCAGGGAACACTGAAGCTTTCTTT	CASSLMPGNTEAFF
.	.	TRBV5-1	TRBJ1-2	TGCGCCAGCAGTCGGGACGGAGGCGGCTACACCTTC	CASSRDGGGYTF
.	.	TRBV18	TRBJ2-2	TGTGCCAGCTCACCAAACGTAGCGGAGAACACCGGGGAGCTGTTTTTT	CASSPNVAENTGELFF
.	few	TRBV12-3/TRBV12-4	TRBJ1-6	TGTGCCAGCAGTTTAGGCGGAGCCTCGGGTAATTCACCCCTCCACTTT	CASSLGGASGNSPLHF
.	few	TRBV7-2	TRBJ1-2	TGTGCCAGCAGCTTAGTCGTCAGTAACTATGGCTACACCTTC	CASSLVVSNYGYTF
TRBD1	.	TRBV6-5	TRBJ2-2	TGTGCCAGCAGTTCCAACAGGGGGCGGGTCGGGGAGCTGTTTTTT	CASSSNRGRVGELFF
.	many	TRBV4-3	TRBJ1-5	TGCGCCAGCAGCCAAGAGTCGGCAGGCGGTAACAATCAGCCCCAGCATTTT	CASSQESAGGNNQPQHF
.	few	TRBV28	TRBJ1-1	TGTGCCAGCCTGCCCAGGGGCGGGACTGAAGCTTTCTTT	CASLPRGGTEAFF
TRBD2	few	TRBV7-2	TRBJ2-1	TGTGCCAGCAGCTCCCCCTCAGCGGGGCACAATGAGCAGTTCTTC	CASSSPSAGHNEQFF
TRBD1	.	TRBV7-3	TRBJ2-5	TGTGCCAGCAGCCTAGGGGGACAGGCGGAGACCCAGTACTTC	CASSLGGQAETQYF
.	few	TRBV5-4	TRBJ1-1	TGTGCCAGCAGCTTAGCAGGAACCGTTGGCACTGAAGCTTTCTTT	CASSLAGTVGTEAFF
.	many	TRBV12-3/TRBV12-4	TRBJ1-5	TGTGCCAGCAGTTTAATTGTGGAGCCCCAGCATTTT	CASSLIVEPQHF
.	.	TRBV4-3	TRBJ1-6	TGCGCCAGCAGCCTCCTACAGGGTAGGGATTCACCCCTCCACTTT	CASSLLQGRDSPLHF
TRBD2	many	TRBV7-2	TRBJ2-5	TGTGCCAGCAGAACGGGGACTAGCGTACAAGAGACCCAGTACTTC	CASRTGTSVQETQYF
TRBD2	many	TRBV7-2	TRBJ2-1	TGTGCCAGCAGCGTCTCCTGGGCTAGCGGGGTCGAGCAGTTCTTC	CASSVSWASGVEQFF
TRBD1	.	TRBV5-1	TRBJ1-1	TGCGCCAGCGGGGACAGGCCGAACACTGAAGCTTTCTTT	CASGDRPNTEAFF